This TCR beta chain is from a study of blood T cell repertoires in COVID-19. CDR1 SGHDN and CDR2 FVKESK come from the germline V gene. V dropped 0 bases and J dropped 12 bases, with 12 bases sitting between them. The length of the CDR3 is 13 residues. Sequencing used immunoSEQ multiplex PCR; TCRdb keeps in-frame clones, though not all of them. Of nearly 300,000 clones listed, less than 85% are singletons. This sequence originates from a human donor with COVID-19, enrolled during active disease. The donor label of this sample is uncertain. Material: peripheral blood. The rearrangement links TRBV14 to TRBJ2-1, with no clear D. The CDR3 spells CASSQDLGSGQFF. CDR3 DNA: TGTGCCAGCAGCCAAGATCTAGGCTCCGGGCAGTTCTTC.